Below are 3 T cell receptor beta chains sequenced from a single sample in a study of blood T cell repertoires in COVID-19. Using immunoSEQ multiplex PCR, the repertoire was profiled, and TCRdb retains in-frame clones only, with some absent. Of roughly 180,000 clones in the sample, 76% were seen once. Material: peripheral blood. The receptors were gathered from a woman in her forties or fifties with active or convalescent COVID-19.

The V call is TRBV24-1, the J call TRBJ2-1, with D perhaps TRBD2 (6 bases). Germline CDR1 and CDR2: KGHDR and SFDVKD. CDR3 length equals 15 residues. Deletions cut 5 bases from V and 2 bases from J, with 12 bases between. CDR3 bases: TGTGCCACCAGTGTAGATAGCGGCCCCTACAATGAGCAGTTCTTC. Protein sequence: CATSVDSGPYNEQFF.

The gene calls are TRBV7-2 and TRBJ1-2, with D hard to call. Germline V gene lookup returns CDR1 SGHTA and CDR2 FQGNSA. The V end lost 4 bases, the J end lost 0 bases, and 15 bases lay between the germline ends. The length of the CDR3 is 16 residues. CDR3 loop: CASSSVTSQSNYGYTF. CDR3 DNA sequence: TGTGCCAGCAGCTCTGTGACATCCCAATCTAACTATGGCTACACCTTC.

V is TRBV5-6 and J is TRBJ2-1, with a tentative D call TRBD2 (6 bases). This CDR3 has 13 amino acids. In germline, CDR1 is SGHDT, CDR2 YYEEEE. With 3 bases removed from V and 8 bases from J, the gap between germline ends came to 12 bases. The CDR3 region has the DNA TGTGCCAGCAGCTGGGACTCCGTTGATGAGCAGTTCTTC. This gives the protein CASSWDSVDEQFF.